Described below is a single T cell receptor (beta chain) sequence and its context. No antigen is known for it. Produced via immunoSEQ multiplex PCR; TCRdb's table is partial and in-frame only. Among just under 150,000 clones listed, more than 70% were seen once. Analysis merged second doses at about 4 or about 12 weeks. The J segment lost 11 bases and the V segment lost 5 bases, leaving 9 bases of the junction unmatched. The CDR3 length is 13 residues. This entry is derived from a study of T cell responses to AZD1222 COVID-19 vaccine. Whole-study results and caveats: Nearly half of spike-specific TCRs reportedly target unmutated variant regions. Females made up more of the donors, who were largely white British, and clonal diversity may have come out too low. Samples come after the peak T cell response, not at day 14.

The TCR sequence derives from an adult who received the AZD1222 COVID-19 vaccine. V gene TRBV12-3 or TRBV12-4 combines with J gene TRBJ1-1; 9 positions match TRBD1. The sequencing here drew on peripheral blood, taken 28 days after the second AZD1222 dose. CDR3 residues: CASSVTQGAKAFF. The DNA of the CDR3 is TGTGCCAGCAGTGTCACACAGGGGGCGAAGGCTTTCTTT.